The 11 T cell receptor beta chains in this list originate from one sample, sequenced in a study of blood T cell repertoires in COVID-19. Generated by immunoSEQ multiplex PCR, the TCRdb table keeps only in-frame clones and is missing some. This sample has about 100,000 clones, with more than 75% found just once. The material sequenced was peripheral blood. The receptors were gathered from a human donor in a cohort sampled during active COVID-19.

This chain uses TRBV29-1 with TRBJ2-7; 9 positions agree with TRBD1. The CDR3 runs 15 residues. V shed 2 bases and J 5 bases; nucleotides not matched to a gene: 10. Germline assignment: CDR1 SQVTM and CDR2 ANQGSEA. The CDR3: CSVENRDRDLHEQYF. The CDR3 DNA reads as TGCAGCGTTGAAAATAGGGACAGGGACCTCCACGAGCAGTACTTC.

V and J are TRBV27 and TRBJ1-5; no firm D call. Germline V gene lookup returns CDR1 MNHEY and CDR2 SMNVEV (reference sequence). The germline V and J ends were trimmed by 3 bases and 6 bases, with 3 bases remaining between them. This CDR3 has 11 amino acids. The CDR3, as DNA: TGTGCCAGCAGTTTCAGTCAGCCCCAGCATTTT. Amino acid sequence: CASSFSQPQHF.

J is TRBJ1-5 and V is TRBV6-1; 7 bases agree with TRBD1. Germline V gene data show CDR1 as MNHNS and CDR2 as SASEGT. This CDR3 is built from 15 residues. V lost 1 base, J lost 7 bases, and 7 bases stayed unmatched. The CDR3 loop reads CASSEVIQGVQPQHF. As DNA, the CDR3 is TGTGCCAGCAGTGAAGTCATCCAGGGGGTACAGCCCCAGCATTTT.

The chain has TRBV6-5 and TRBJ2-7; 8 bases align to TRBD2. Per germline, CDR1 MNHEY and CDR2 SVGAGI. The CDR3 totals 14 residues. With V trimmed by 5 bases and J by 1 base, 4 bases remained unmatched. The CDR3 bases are TGTGCCAGCAGTAGCGGGAGTCTTTCCTACGAGCAGTACTTC. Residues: CASSSGSLSYEQYF.

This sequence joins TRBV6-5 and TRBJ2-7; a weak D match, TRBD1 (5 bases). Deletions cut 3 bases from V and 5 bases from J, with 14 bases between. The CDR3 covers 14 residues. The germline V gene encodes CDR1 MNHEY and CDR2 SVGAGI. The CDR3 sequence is CASSYTRDGDEQYF. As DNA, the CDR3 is TGTGCCAGCAGTTATACCAGGGATGGCGACGAGCAGTACTTC.

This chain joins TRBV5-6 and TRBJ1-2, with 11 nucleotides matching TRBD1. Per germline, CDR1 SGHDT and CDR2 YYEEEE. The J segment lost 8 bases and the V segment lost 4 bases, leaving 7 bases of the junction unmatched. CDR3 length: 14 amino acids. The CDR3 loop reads CASSLRDRGIGYTF. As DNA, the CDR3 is TGTGCCAGCAGCCTACGGGACAGGGGGATAGGCTACACCTTC.

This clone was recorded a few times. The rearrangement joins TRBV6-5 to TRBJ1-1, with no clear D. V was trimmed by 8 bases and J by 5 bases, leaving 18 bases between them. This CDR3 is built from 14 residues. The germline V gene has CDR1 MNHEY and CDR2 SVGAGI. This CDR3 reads CASAWGGTRTEAFF. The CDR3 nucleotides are TGTGCCAGCGCCTGGGGAGGAACAAGGACTGAAGCTTTCTTT.

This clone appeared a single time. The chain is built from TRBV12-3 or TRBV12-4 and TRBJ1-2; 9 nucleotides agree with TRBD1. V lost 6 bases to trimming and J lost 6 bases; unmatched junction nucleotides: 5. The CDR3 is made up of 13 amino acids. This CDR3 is CASSRGTGNGYTF. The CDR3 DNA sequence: TGTGCCAGCAGCCGGGGGACAGGGAATGGCTACACCTTC.

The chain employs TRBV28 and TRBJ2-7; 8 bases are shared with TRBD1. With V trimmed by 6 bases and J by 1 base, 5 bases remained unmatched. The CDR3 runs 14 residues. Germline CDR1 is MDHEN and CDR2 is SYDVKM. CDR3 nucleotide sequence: TGTGCCAGCAGAGGGACAGGCCTGTCCTACGAGCAGTACTTC. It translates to CASRGTGLSYEQYF.

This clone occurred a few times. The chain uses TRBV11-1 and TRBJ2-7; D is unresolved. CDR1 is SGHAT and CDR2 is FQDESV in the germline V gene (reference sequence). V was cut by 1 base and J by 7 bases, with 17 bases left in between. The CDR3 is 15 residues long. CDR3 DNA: TGTGCCAGCAGCTTAGACGCCCAGGTTTTATGGGAGCAGTACTTC. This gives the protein CASSLDAQVLWEQYF.

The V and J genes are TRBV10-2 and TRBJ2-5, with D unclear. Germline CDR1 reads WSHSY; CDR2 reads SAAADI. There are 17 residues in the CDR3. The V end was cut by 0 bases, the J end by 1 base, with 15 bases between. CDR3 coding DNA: TGCGCCAGCAGTGAGTCATTCGAGACACACTCCCAAGAGACCCAGTACTTC. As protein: CASSESFETHSQETQYF.